Listed below are T cell receptor beta chains from one sample, sequenced in a study of blood T cell repertoires in COVID-19. Profiled with immunoSEQ multiplex PCR; TCRdb holds only in-frame clones, not every one. The table records about 260,000 clones, over 80% of them present only once. Sample: PBMCs or T cells enriched from blood (not recorded which). The origin of the receptors is a woman aged 40 to 49 who had been exposed to COVID-19. CDR3s include the opening cysteine and the closing phenylalanine or tryptophan. The D gene is left open where the match is weak. The listing skips clone size in some rows; elsewhere it reads once, few, many or a size class.

>-|-|TRBV6-5|TRBJ1-6
TGTGCCAGCACTACTACCGGTTCTTATAATTCACCCCTCCACTTT
CASTTTGSYNSPLHF
>-|-|TRBV5-1|TRBJ1-4
TGCGCCAGCAGCCCCGGGACTTCAACTAATGAAAAACTGTTTTTT
CASSPGTSTNEKLFF
>TRBD1|-|TRBV4-1|TRBJ2-1
TGCGCCAGCAGCCAAGCGGTGAGGGGGCTTGAGCAGTTCTTC
CASSQAVRGLEQFF
>TRBD2|-|TRBV4-2|TRBJ2-7
TGTGCCAGCAGCCGAGGACCCGGGACTAGCGGGGGGAGCTACGAGCAGTACTTC
CASSRGPGTSGGSYEQYF
>-|-|TRBV9|TRBJ1-4
TGTGCCAGCAGCCCTTCTACTCTTGGGCGTCGGGGGGAGACAAGGAATGAAAAACTGTTTTTT
CASSPSTLGRRGETRNEKLFF
>-|once|TRBV28|TRBJ1-5
TGTGCCAGCAGTCCCGTGGACCGGGATTATCACCCCCAGCATTTT
CASSPVDRDYHPQHF
>-|few|TRBV7-2|TRBJ2-2
TGTGCCAGCAGCCCTAGGGGATGGAACACCGGGGAGCTGTTTTTT
CASSPRGWNTGELFF
>TRBD1|-|TRBV7-2|TRBJ1-5
TGTGCCAGCAGCTCGGGACAGGGTTGGCAGCCCCAGCATTTT
CASSSGQGWQPQHF
>-|-|TRBV10-1|TRBJ2-3
TGCGCCAGCAGCCGCCCGGGTACAGATACGCAGTATTTT
CASSRPGTDTQYF
>-|-|TRBV9|TRBJ1-2
TGTGCCAGCAGCGATGCGGGCGGGCCGAACTATGGCTACACCTTC
CASSDAGGPNYGYTF
>-|-|TRBV5-4|TRBJ2-1
TGTGCCAGCAGCTTGGGTTGGCGGGGCGAGCAGTTCTTC
CASSLGWRGEQFF
>TRBD1|-|TRBV11-3|TRBJ1-1
TGTGCCAGCAGCTTATTCCGGGACAGGGGTCGAACTGAAGCTTTCTTT
CASSLFRDRGRTEAFF
>-|-|TRBV29-1|TRBJ1-2
TGCAGCGTTGGGAGGACGGCCTATGGCTACACCTTC
CSVGRTAYGYTF
>-|-|TRBV18|TRBJ2-7
TGTGCCAGCTCACCGGGGCCTACTCCCACCAGCTCCTACGAGCAGTACTTC
CASSPGPTPTSSYEQYF
>-|-|TRBV7-2|TRBJ2-2
TGTGCCAGCAGCTTAAGCGGGTTGGAGCTGTTTTTT
CASSLSGLELFF
>TRBD2|-|TRBV28|TRBJ2-3
TGTGCCAGCAGTCGGGGGGGAGGGACTTTCTTAGCTCTGGCGCAGTATTTT
CASSRGGGTFLALAQYF
>-|-|TRBV29-1|TRBJ1-4
TGCAGCGTTCAGGGGATGGGGACTGAAAAACTGTTTTTT
CSVQGMGTEKLFF
>-|-|TRBV28|TRBJ1-2
TGTGCCAGCAGTTTGCGCAGGCGACGCTATGGCTACACCTTC
CASSLRRRRYGYTF